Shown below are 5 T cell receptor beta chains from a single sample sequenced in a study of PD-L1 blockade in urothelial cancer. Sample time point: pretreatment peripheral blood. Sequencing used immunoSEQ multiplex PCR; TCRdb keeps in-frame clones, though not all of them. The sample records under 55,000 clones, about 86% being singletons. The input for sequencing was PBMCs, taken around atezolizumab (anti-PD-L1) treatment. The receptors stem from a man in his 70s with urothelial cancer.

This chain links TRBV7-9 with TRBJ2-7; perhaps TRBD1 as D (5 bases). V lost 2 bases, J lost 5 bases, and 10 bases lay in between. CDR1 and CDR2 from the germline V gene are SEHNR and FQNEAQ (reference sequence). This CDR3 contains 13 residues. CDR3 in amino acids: CASSLSGSNEQYF. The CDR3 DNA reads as TGTGCCAGCAGCTTATCAGGGTCGAACGAGCAGTACTTC. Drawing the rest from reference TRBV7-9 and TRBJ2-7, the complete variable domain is DTGVSQNPRHKITKRGQNVTFRCDPISEHNRLYWYRQTLGQGPEFLTYFQNEAQLEKSRLLSDRFSAERPKGSFSTLEIQRTEQGDSAMYLCASSLSGSNEQYFGPGTRLTVT.

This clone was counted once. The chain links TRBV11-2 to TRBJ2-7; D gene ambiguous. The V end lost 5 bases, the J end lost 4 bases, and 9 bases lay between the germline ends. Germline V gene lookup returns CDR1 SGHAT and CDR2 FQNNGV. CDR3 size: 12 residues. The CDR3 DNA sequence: TGTGCCAGCAGCCCGACATCTTACGAGCAGTACTTC. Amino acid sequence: CASSPTSYEQYF. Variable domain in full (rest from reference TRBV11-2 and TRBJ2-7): EAGVAQSPRYKIIEKRQSVAFWCNPISGHATLYWYQQILGQGPKLLIQFQNNGVVDDSQLPKDRFSAERLKGVDSTLKIQPAKLEDSAVYLCASSPTSYEQYFGPGTRLTVT.

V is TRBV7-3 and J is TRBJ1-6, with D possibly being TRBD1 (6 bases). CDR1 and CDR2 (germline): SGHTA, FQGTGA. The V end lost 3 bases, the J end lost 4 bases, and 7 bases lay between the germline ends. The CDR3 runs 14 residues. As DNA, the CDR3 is TGTGCCAGCAGCTTGGACAGTTATAATTCACCCCTCCACTTT. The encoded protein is CASSLDSYNSPLHF.

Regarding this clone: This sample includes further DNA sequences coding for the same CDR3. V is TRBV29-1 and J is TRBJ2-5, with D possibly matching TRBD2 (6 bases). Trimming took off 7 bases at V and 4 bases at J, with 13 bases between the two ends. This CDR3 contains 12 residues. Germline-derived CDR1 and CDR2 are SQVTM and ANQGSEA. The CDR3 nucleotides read TGCAGCGCGGGGAGGCAGGGAGAGACCCAGTACTTC. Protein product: CSAGRQGETQYF.

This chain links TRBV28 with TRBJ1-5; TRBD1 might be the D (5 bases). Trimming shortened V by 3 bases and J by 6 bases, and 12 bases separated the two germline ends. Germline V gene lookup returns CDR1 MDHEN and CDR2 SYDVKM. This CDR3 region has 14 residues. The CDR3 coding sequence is TGTGCCAGCAGTTTTGCCTCAGGGCGTCAGCCCCAGCATTTT. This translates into CASSFASGRQPQHF.